This entry lists 13 T cell receptor beta chains sequenced from one sample in a study of CD4 T cells in relation to SARS-CoV-2 and coronaviruses. Before the COVID-19 pandemic, during about 2010-2018, CD4+ T cells were taken from unexposed donors. Isolation of CD4+ T cells took place after about eleven days in culture. Their target antigens are unknown. Sequenced by immunoSEQ multiplex PCR; TCRdb stores in-frame clones only, minus some. In the table there are 20,000 or so clones, 68% of which are singletons. Sequenced material: CD4+ T cells from PBMCs, cultured in vitro. The receptor source for this set is a human donor in good health.

CDR3 nucleotides: TGTGCCAGCAGTCCAGAGGCCGGGTTCTCCTACGAGCAGTACTTC. Protein product: CASSPEAGFSYEQYF. The chain employs TRBV6-5 and TRBJ2-7; D gene uncertain. Trimming pared 5 bases from V and 0 bases from J, leaving 14 bases between. Germline assignment: CDR1 MNHEY and CDR2 SVGAGI. The CDR3 has 15 residues.

The chain employs TRBV6-5 and TRBJ1-5; D is unclear. V lost 6 bases to trimming and J lost 2 bases, with 11 bases between them. Germline V lookup: CDR1 MNHEY, CDR2 SVGAGI. CDR3 length equals 14 residues. CDR3 region: CASSPRDGNQPQHF. CDR3 in DNA: TGTGCCAGCAGCCCAAGGGATGGCAATCAGCCCCAGCATTTT.

This rearrangement joins TRBV4-2 to TRBJ2-7; TRBD1 agrees at 7 bases. The CDR3 runs 16 residues. Per the germline V gene, CDR1 is LGHNA and CDR2 is YNFKEQ. V shed 4 bases and J 4 bases; nucleotides not matched to a gene: 13. The CDR3 spells CASSPSSSVQGYEQYF. DNA for the CDR3: TGTGCCAGCAGCCCTTCCTCATCCGTACAGGGGTACGAGCAGTACTTC.

This chain uses TRBV3-1 (or the pseudogene TRBV3-2) with TRBJ2-5; tentatively, D is TRBD1 (6 bases). In germline, CDR1 is LGHDT, CDR2 YNNKEL (reference sequence). The CDR3 loop spans 15 amino acids. V gave up 1 base and J gave up 1 base, with 10 bases separating them. In DNA form, the CDR3 reads TGTGCCAGCAGCCAAGCGCACAGGGTCCAAGAGACCCAGTACTTC. The encoded protein is CASSQAHRVQETQYF.

The V call is TRBV6-2 or TRBV6-3, the J call TRBJ2-2, with a weak D call TRBD2 (7 bases). V was cut by 6 bases and J by 3 bases, with 26 bases left in between. Germline-derived CDR1 and CDR2 are MNHEY and SVGEGT. CDR3 size: 19 residues. The CDR3 region has the DNA TGTGCCAGCAGCTCCCCGTTATTAGGGGGGGCCTTCTACACCGGGGAGCTGTTTTTT. This gives the protein CASSSPLLGGAFYTGELFF.

This chain joins TRBV19 and TRBJ2-3; TRBD2 is a possible D gene (6 bases). Germline V lookup: CDR1 LNHDA, CDR2 SQIVND (reference sequence). The CDR3 runs to 17 residues. Trimming stripped 6 bases from V and 0 bases from J, with 19 bases between. The CDR3 spells CASRQIAESISTDTQYF. The CDR3 region has the DNA TGTGCCAGTAGACAAATAGCGGAGTCGATTAGCACAGATACGCAGTATTTT.

The chain couples TRBV5-1 to TRBJ1-1; D unresolved. The CDR3 has 15 amino acids. CDR1 is SGHRS and CDR2 is YFSETQ in the germline V gene. Trimming left V 6 bases short and J 3 bases short, with 18 bases between. The DNA for the CDR3 is TGCGCCAGCACCGAAGCGTTGGGTTCTGACACTGAAGCTTTCTTT. Translating gives CASTEALGSDTEAFF. Full variable domain (rest looked up from reference TRBV5-1 and TRBJ1-1): KAGVTQTPRYLIKTRGQQVTLSCSPISGHRSVSWYQQTPGQGLQFLFEYFSETQRNKGNFPGRFSGRQFSNSRSEMNVSTLELGDSALYLCASTEALGSDTEAFFGQGTRLTVV.

In this sample, this clone turned up a few times. The V and J genes are TRBV18 and TRBJ2-1, with TRBD2 identical over 8 bases. Germline-derived CDR1 and CDR2 are KGHSH and LQKENI. This CDR3 spans 15 amino acids. Trimming cost V 0 bases and J 8 bases; bases outside gene matches: 6. This CDR3 is CASSPPTGGKDEQFF. The CDR3 DNA reads as TGTGCCAGCTCACCACCGACGGGAGGGAAGGATGAGCAGTTCTTC.

This clone came up a few times. The chain links TRBV7-2 to TRBJ2-7, with 7 bases lining up with TRBD1. J lost 3 bases, V lost 2 bases, and 4 bases had no gene match. The CDR3 totals 14 residues. Germline V gene data show CDR1 as SGHTA and CDR2 as FQGNSA. The CDR3 protein is CASSLRQGLYEQYF. The CDR3 bases are TGTGCCAGCAGCTTAAGACAGGGCCTCTACGAGCAGTACTTC.

V gene TRBV4-3 combines with J gene TRBJ1-6, with D perhaps TRBD1 (5 bases). The V gene lost 0 bases and the J gene lost 7 bases, with 10 bases spanning the gap. The CDR3 contains 15 residues. From germline, CDR1 is LGHNA and CDR2 YSLEER. The CDR3 region is CASSQDGGRNSPLHF. CDR3 nucleotide sequence: TGCGCCAGCAGCCAAGATGGGGGTAGGAATTCACCCCTCCACTTT.

The chain uses TRBV6-5 and TRBJ2-1; TRBD1 is a possible D gene (6 bases). From germline, CDR1 is MNHEY and CDR2 SVGAGI. The CDR3 covers 14 residues. V was trimmed by 4 bases and J by 6 bases, leaving 13 bases between them. This CDR3 reads CASSSRTEPNEQFF. The CDR3, as DNA: TGTGCCAGCAGTTCCCGGACAGAACCCAATGAGCAGTTCTTC.

This rearrangement joins TRBV6-1 to TRBJ2-7; 9 bases line up with TRBD1. V lost 1 base, J lost 2 bases, and 3 bases stayed unmatched. The germline gives CDR1 MNHNS, CDR2 SASEGT. The CDR3 covers 15 residues. CDR3 residues: CASSEGGTGTYEQYF. DNA of the CDR3: TGTGCCAGCAGTGAAGGGGGGACAGGGACCTACGAGCAGTACTTC.

The chain is built from TRBV7-2 and TRBJ1-1, with TRBD1 as a possible D gene (5 bases). The CDR3 totals 15 residues. Germline V CDR1 and CDR2: SGHTA, FQGNSA. Trimming removed 1 base from V and 5 bases from J, with 14 bases in between. The CDR3 reads CASSLGRGPKTEAFF. The DNA of the CDR3 is TGTGCCAGCAGCTTAGGAAGGGGACCGAAGACTGAAGCTTTCTTT.